The source of this TCR beta chain is a study of blood T cell repertoires in COVID-19. Study information: Collection of acute and convalescent COVID-19 samples took place in the United States, Italy and Spain. Nucleic acid was either cDNA or gDNA, and it came from T cells, B-cell-depleted T cells, or PBMCs.

Those enrolled in Seattle joined during active infection and were followed longitudinally afterward. Study processing details: Reference gene primer amplification yielded estimated nucleated cell counts. The method was immunoSEQ multiplex PCR; TCRdb's version includes in-frame clones alone and lacks a portion of them. V, J and clone size were drawn from that table, and D and trimming were deduced from the DNA. This table has 200,000 to 250,000 clones, approximately 91% appearing once. Germline loops: CDR1 LGHNT, CDR2 FRNRAP. The CDR3 is 18 residues long. V was pared by 0 bases and J by 1 base, with 18 bases between.

The V gene is TRBV12-5, the J gene TRBJ1-1; D may be TRBD1 (6 bases). The sample comprised peripheral blood. This TCR was recovered from a man aged 50-60 years with COVID-19, enrolled during active disease. CDR3 sequence reads: CASGLVPWGGEENTEAFF. CDR3 in DNA: TGTGCTAGTGGTTTGGTACCTTGGGGGGGCGAAGAGAACACTGAAGCTTTCTTT.